The 11 T cell receptor beta chains in this list originate from one sample, sequenced in a study of T-cell memory formation after mild COVID-19. From the 5' RACE reads, TCRdb called clonotypes with MiXCR, one entry per CDR3 protein. The repertoire holds approximately 260,000 distinct CDR3 sequences, 16% seen once, with around 23% in the top ten. The specimen sequenced was PBMCs or a T cell subset sorted from them (not recorded which). The receptors stem from a man aged 18 to 29 who had mild COVID-19 (a few samples of this study predate the infection). Cell type and time point are not known.

V is TRBV29-1 and J is TRBJ2-1, with 10 bases matching TRBD1. CDR1 is SQVTM, CDR2 ANQGSEA, per germline. Germline trimming cut 6 bases from V and 7 bases from J; bases unmatched to any gene: 9. This CDR3 is built from 14 residues. In DNA, the CDR3 is TGCAGCGTCGACGACAGGGGGCTAAAGAATGAGCAGTTCTTC. Amino acids: CSVDDRGLKNEQFF.

The chain recombines TRBV15 with TRBJ2-2; 8 bases fit TRBD2. Germline V lookup: CDR1 LNHNV, CDR2 YYDKDF (reference sequence). The J segment lost 4 bases and the V segment lost 2 bases, leaving 9 bases of the junction unmatched. The CDR3 totals 17 residues. The CDR3 nucleotides are TGTGCCACCAGCAGATGGGCGGGGGGCCCGAGCACCGGGGAGCTGTTTTTT. It is translated as CATSRWAGGPSTGELFF. Using reference TRBV15 and TRBJ2-2 for the parts outside the CDR3, the full variable domain is DAMVIQNPRYQVTQFGKPVTLSCSQTLNHNVMYWYQQKSSQAPKLLFHYYDKDFNNEADTPDNFQSRRPNTSFCFLDIRSPGLGDTAMYLCATSRWAGGPSTGELFFGEGSRLTVL.

In its sample, this clonotype was seen a few times. The CDR3 protein is CASSLDGNIHNSPLHF. For the CDR3, the DNA is TGTGCCAGCAGTTTAGACGGGAATATACATAATTCACCCCTCCACTTT. The rearrangement uses TRBV27 and TRBJ1-6; D is unclear. This CDR3 has 16 amino acids. Germline V gene data show CDR1 as MNHEY and CDR2 as SMNVEV (reference sequence). Trimming left V 2 bases short and J 5 bases short, with 13 bases between.

The count of this clonotype is one. The CDR3 region has the DNA TGTGCCAGCAGCCCCTCATACACAGATACGCAGTATTTT. Its protein product is CASSPSYTDTQYF. The chain carries TRBV7-3 and TRBJ2-3; D uncertain. V gave up 5 bases and J gave up 2 bases, with 8 bases separating them. The CDR3 loop spans 13 amino acids. CDR1 SGHTA and CDR2 FQGTGA come from the germline V gene.

The gene calls are TRBV20-1 and TRBJ2-7, with D perhaps TRBD1 or TRBD2 (5 bases each). This CDR3 is 14 amino acids long. CDR1 and CDR2 from the germline V gene are DFQATT and SNEGSKA (reference sequence). Trimming removed 5 bases at V and 2 bases at J, with 16 bases between. The CDR3 bases are TGCAGTGCTCCCCCGGTGGGGGTTGCCTACGAGCAGTACTTC. Translating it yields CSAPPVGVAYEQYF.

The genes are TRBV7-2 and TRBJ2-3; the match to TRBD2 covers 16 bases. Germline V gene data show CDR1 as SGHTA and CDR2 as FQGNSA. The trim removed 4 bases at V and 1 base at J, leaving 2 bases unmatched. The CDR3 has 17 amino acids. CDR3 residues: CASSWGTSGGGTDTQYF. CDR3 nucleotide sequence: TGTGCCAGCAGCTGGGGGACTAGCGGGGGGGGCACAGATACGCAGTATTTT. Full variable domain (rest looked up from reference TRBV7-2 and TRBJ2-3): GAGVSQSPSNKVTEKGKDVELRCDPISGHTALYWYRQSLGQGLEFLIYFQGNSAPDKSGLPSDRFSAERTGGSVSTLTIQRTQQEDSAVYLCASSWGTSGGGTDTQYFGPGTRLTVL.

This chain joins TRBV5-6 and TRBJ2-1; D unclear. Trimming cost V 6 bases and J 0 bases, with 10 bases left between them. Germline V gene data show CDR1 as SGHDT and CDR2 as YYEEEE. CDR3 length equals 14 residues. For the CDR3, the DNA is TGTGCCAGCAACTCTATGCGCTCCTACAATGAGCAGTTCTTC. Translation gives CASNSMRSYNEQFF. Full variable domain (missing parts from reference TRBV5-6 and TRBJ2-1): DAGVTQSPTHLIKTRGQQVTLRCSPKSGHDTVSWYQQALGQGPQFIFQYYEEEERQRGNFPDRFSGHQFPNYSSELNVNALLLGDSALYLCASNSMRSYNEQFFGPGTRLTVL.

The rearrangement uses TRBV7-2 and TRBJ1-1, with no clear D. The germline V and J ends were trimmed by 5 bases and 1 base, with 8 bases remaining between them. This CDR3 has 13 residues. Germline CDR1 SGHTA, CDR2 FQGNSA. CDR3 nucleotides: TGTGCCAGCAGCCCCCCAGAGAACACTGAAGCTTTCTTT. This translates into CASSPPENTEAFF. The complete variable domain, with remaining parts taken from reference TRBV7-2 and TRBJ1-1, reads GAGVSQSPSNKVTEKGKDVELRCDPISGHTALYWYRQSLGQGLEFLIYFQGNSAPDKSGLPSDRFSAERTGGSVSTLTIQRTQQEDSAVYLCASSPPENTEAFFGQGTRLTVV.

This clonotype was picked up a small number of times. The chain couples TRBV7-2 to TRBJ1-4; 7 nucleotides match TRBD1. The V gene's germline CDR1 is SGHTA and CDR2 FQGNSA. CDR3 length: 12 residues. J lost 15 bases, V lost 5 bases, and 9 bases had no gene match. The CDR3: CASSLYTGVVFF. The CDR3 bases are TGTGCCAGCAGCCTATACACAGGGGTGGTGTTTTTT.

The V call is TRBV6-2 or TRBV6-3, the J call TRBJ1-1, with unresolved D. V shed 5 bases and J shed 2 bases, with 9 bases lying between them. Germline lookup yields CDR1 MNHEY and CDR2 SVGEGT. The CDR3 totals 13 residues. The CDR3 loop is CASSRNINTEAFF. The CDR3 DNA reads TGTGCCAGCAGTCGAAATATTAACACTGAAGCTTTCTTT.

This chain links TRBV27 with TRBJ2-7; perhaps D is TRBD1 or TRBD2 (5 bases each). CDR1 and CDR2 (germline): MNHEY, SMNVEV (reference sequence). The CDR3 extends over 14 amino acids. The ends were cut back, 6 bases at V and 0 bases at J, with 12 bases in the middle. The CDR3 sequence is CASRPRGTSYEQYF. CDR3 DNA: TGTGCCAGCAGGCCTCGGGGCACCTCCTACGAGCAGTACTTC.